These 5 T cell receptor beta chains came from one sample sequenced in a study of regulatory T cells in long-lasting Graves disease (dated by TCRdb to the early 2020s). The sample's time point, from its label and the paper: newly diagnosed GD, antithyroid drugs for less than 3 months. RNA was extracted from PBMCs in TRIzol for both TCR sequencing and RNA sequencing. The method was multiplex PCR. The reads were generated on an Illumina HiSeq 4000. TCR beta libraries were built with iRepertoire HTBI primers and Arm-PCR amplification of CDR3 regions. TCRdb passed the public sequencing reads through fastp at Q25 and MiXCR, retaining productive beta sequences. Each record represents a unique CDR3 protein, reported with the most common genes and DNA among its rows. The table for this sample lists about 540,000 distinct CDR3 sequences; 13% of them were counted only once. The ten biggest clones cover about 10% of the sample.

The same data also went into a second study, on T cells in Graves' hyperthyroidism and ophthalmopathy.

The sequences come from peripheral blood mononuclear cells (PBMCs), collected at new diagnosis, from a patient treated with antithyroid drugs. Every receptor here comes from a young man with Graves disease. Donor details come from another sample of the same person, matched by shared clones.

This clonotype was picked up a small number of times. The V and J genes are TRBV10-2 and TRBJ2-7, with 8 bases aligning to TRBD2. With V trimmed by 3 bases and J by 3 bases, 7 bases remained unmatched. The CDR3 has 15 amino acids. Germline V CDR1 and CDR2: WSHSY, SAAADI. CDR3 in amino acids: CASSDERETHYEQYF. In DNA form, the CDR3 reads TGCGCCAGCAGTGACGAGCGGGAGACGCACTACGAGCAGTACTTC.

This clonotype was counted many times. V gene TRBV5-1 combines with J gene TRBJ1-5; no firm D call. V was trimmed by 0 bases and J by 2 bases, leaving 9 bases between them. The CDR3 spans 15 residues. Per germline, CDR1 SGHRS and CDR2 YFSETQ. The CDR3: CASSLDGVGNQPQHF. The CDR3 nucleotides are TGCGCCAGCAGCTTGGATGGTGTTGGCAATCAGCCCCAGCATTTT.

By share, this clonotype counts as hyperexpanded. V and J are TRBV5-1 and TRBJ2-3; 9 nucleotides agree with TRBD1. CDR1 and CDR2 from the germline V gene are SGHRS and YFSETQ. The CDR3 extends over 16 amino acids. With V trimmed by 0 bases and J by 4 bases, 6 bases remained unmatched. The CDR3 bases are TGCGCCAGCAGCTTGGAACAGGGGGCGCGTGCAGATACGCAGTATTTT. Its protein product is CASSLEQGARADTQYF. The full variable domain, rest sourced from reference TRBV5-1 and TRBJ2-3, is KAGVTQTPRYLIKTRGQQVTLSCSPISGHRSVSWYQQTPGQGLQFLFEYFSETQRNKGNFPGRFSGRQFSNSRSEMNVSTLELGDSALYLCASSLEQGARADTQYFGPGTRLTVL.

This clonotype was seen many times. The chain recombines TRBV24-1 with TRBJ2-7; 8 nucleotides match TRBD2. Germline trimming cut 4 bases from V and 2 bases from J; bases unmatched to any gene: 9. CDR1 is KGHDR, CDR2 SFDVKD, per germline. The CDR3 is 16 amino acids. The CDR3 coding sequence is TGTGCCACCAGTGACTGGGGTGATAGCGGGACCTACGAGCAGTACTTC. It specifies CATSDWGDSGTYEQYF.

The genes are TRBV6-2 or TRBV6-3 and TRBJ2-5; 11 bases are a match to TRBD2. CDR3 length: 16 residues. V lost 4 bases and J lost 3; bases outside the gene matches: 7. Germline V lookup: CDR1 MNHEY, CDR2 SVGEGT. The chain's CDR3 is CASSFRLAGSEETQYF. The CDR3 DNA sequence: TGTGCCAGCAGTTTTCGACTAGCGGGGAGCGAAGAGACCCAGTACTTC.